This T cell receptor (beta chain) derives from a study of cytomegalovirus exposure and HLA in healthy donors. Findings and limits, study-wide: Earlier analysis looked at TCR beta V segments, and most were productive about 90% or about 30% of the time.

In the case of this clone: Its target is not known.

This PCR relied on a set of 60 Vbeta primers and 13 Jbeta primers. Clones were read by immunoSEQ multiplex PCR, and TCRdb kept only the in-frame ones, dropping some. Among about 88,000 clones listed, about 77% were seen once. CDR1 and CDR2 (germline): SNHLY, FYNNEI. V was pared by 8 bases and J by 0 bases, with 5 bases of the junction left unmatched. This CDR3 is built from 15 residues. Sequencing input: PBMCs. The sequence was collected from a woman aged 35 to 49 in good health and CMV-seronegative. The chain joins TRBV2 to TRBJ2-2; 8 positions match TRBD1. CDR3 amino acids: CASGTQGANTGELFF. The CDR3 DNA sequence: TGTGCCAGCGGTACACAGGGGGCGAACACCGGGGAGCTGTTTTTT.